Below are 20 T cell receptor beta chains sequenced from a single sample in a study of cytomegalovirus exposure and HLA in healthy donors. PCR involved 60 Vbeta and 13 Jbeta primers. Clones were read by immunoSEQ multiplex PCR, and TCRdb kept only the in-frame ones, dropping some. The table lists approximately 79,000 clones, 60% to 85% of them singletons. Sequenced sample: PBMCs. These receptors originate from a man aged 40-50 years in good health and CMV-seronegative.

This clone was counted only a few times. The chain recombines TRBV29-1 with TRBJ1-1, with D uncertain. This CDR3 spans 11 amino acids. The ends were cut back, 4 bases at V and 6 bases at J, with 9 bases in the middle. The germline gives CDR1 SQVTM, CDR2 ANQGSEA. CDR3 region: CSVGYSSEAFF. In DNA, the CDR3 is TGCAGCGTTGGATACAGTTCTGAAGCTTTCTTT. Drawing the rest from reference TRBV29-1 and TRBJ1-1, the complete variable domain is SAVISQKPSRDICQRGTSLTIQCQVDSQVTMMFWYRQQPGQSLTLIATANQGSEATYESGFVIDKFPISRPNLTFSTLTVSNMSPEDSSIYLCSVGYSSEAFFGQGTRLTVV.

V gene TRBV6-5 combines with J gene TRBJ1-1; tentatively, D is TRBD1 (5 bases). Germline V lookup: CDR1 MNHEY, CDR2 SVGAGI. This CDR3 comprises 14 residues. The ends were cut back, 1 base at V and 2 bases at J, with 8 bases in the middle. This CDR3 reads CASSYYGGNTEAFF. Here the CDR3 DNA reads TGTGCCAGCAGTTACTACGGGGGAAACACTGAAGCTTTCTTT.

The V and J genes are TRBV27 and TRBJ1-1; D uncertain. In germline, CDR1 is MNHEY, CDR2 SMNVEV (reference sequence). The CDR3 has 13 residues. Trimming left V 3 bases short and J 1 base short, with 6 bases between. Here the CDR3 reads CASSFQENTEAFF. CDR3 sequence (DNA): TGTGCCAGCAGTTTTCAGGAGAACACTGAAGCTTTCTTT.

This clone was detected only once. The chain carries TRBV11-2 and TRBJ2-7; 7 bases are a match to TRBD2. Trimming at V came to 1 base and at J to 6 bases, leaving 9 bases not matched to a gene. Germline CDR1 is SGHAT and CDR2 is FQNNGV. CDR3 length: 15 residues. CDR3 loop: CASSLGGRLPSEQYF. CDR3 nucleotides: TGTGCCAGCAGCTTAGGCGGGAGACTTCCCAGCGAGCAGTACTTC.

J is TRBJ2-7 and V is TRBV10-3, with 11 bases lining up with TRBD2. This CDR3 is 14 amino acids long. V dropped 2 bases and J dropped 3; count of bases not matched to a gene: 0. Germline V gene data show CDR1 as ENHRY and CDR2 as SYGVKD. The CDR3 is CAISEGTSGYEQYF. DNA of the CDR3: TGTGCCATCAGTGAGGGGACTAGCGGCTACGAGCAGTACTTC.

CDR3 sequence: CASSLFANNEQFF. The CDR3 DNA is TGTGCCAGCAGCTTGTTTGCGAATAATGAGCAGTTCTTC. The chain carries TRBV7-8 and TRBJ2-1, with D unresolved. This CDR3 is built from 13 residues. Trimming shortened V by 3 bases and J by 7 bases, and 10 bases separated the two germline ends. The V gene's germline CDR1 is SGHVS and CDR2 FQNEAQ.

This chain links TRBV5-1 with TRBJ2-5, with D perhaps matching TRBD2 (6 bases). Germline V gene sequence: CDR1 SGHRS, CDR2 YFSETQ. There are 15 residues in the CDR3. V shed 4 bases and J shed 4 bases, with 17 bases lying between them. CDR3 bases: TGCGCCAGCAGCCCTGGGGGTGCGGAGGGAGAGACCCAGTACTTC. It specifies CASSPGGAEGETQYF.

This rearrangement joins TRBV5-1 to TRBJ2-1, with 11 bases lining up with TRBD2. This CDR3 has 15 amino acids. V lost 7 bases to trimming and J lost 7 bases; unmatched junction nucleotides: 10. Germline-derived CDR1 and CDR2 are SGHRS and YFSETQ. DNA for the CDR3: TGCGCCAGCGCGTCACTAGCGGGAGATGGGAATGAGCAGTTCTTC. This gives the protein CASASLAGDGNEQFF.

This clone was seen a handful of times. This sequence joins TRBV6-5 and TRBJ2-2, with a possible D match to TRBD2 (7 bases). The germline gives CDR1 MNHEY, CDR2 SVGAGI. Trimming left V 0 bases short and J 4 bases short, with 12 bases between. This CDR3 contains 16 residues. In DNA form, the CDR3 reads TGTGCCAGCAGTTACTCGGGGGGGCGCGGCACCGGGGAGCTGTTTTTT. It specifies CASSYSGGRGTGELFF.

This clone occurred a few times. The chain combines TRBV19 with TRBJ1-2, with D possibly TRBD1 on 5 matching bases. CDR1 is LNHDA and CDR2 is SQIVND in the germline V gene (reference sequence). The CDR3 is 12 residues long. V gave up 9 bases and J gave up 4 bases, with 12 bases separating them. The CDR3 spells CARLTVFYGYTF. CDR3 in DNA: TGTGCCAGGTTGACAGTTTTCTATGGCTACACCTTC.

The chain carries TRBV4-1 and TRBJ2-3, with 14 bases fitting TRBD2. V was pared by 1 base and J by 3 bases, with 6 bases of the junction left unmatched. The CDR3 covers 18 residues. Germline assignment: CDR1 MGHRA and CDR2 YSYEKL. The DNA for the CDR3 is TGCGCCAGCAGCCAAGGACTAGCGGGAGGGCCAAGAACAGATACGCAGTATTTT. The encoded protein is CASSQGLAGGPRTDTQYF.

The sample holds a few counts of this clone. V gene TRBV5-6 combines with J gene TRBJ2-1, with 8 nucleotides matching TRBD1. Trimming took 0 bases from V and 8 from J; bases not matched to a gene: 10. Germline loops: CDR1 SGHDT, CDR2 YYEEEE. CDR3 length: 16 residues. CDR3 sequence: CASSLERQGRFHEQFF. CDR3 in DNA: TGTGCCAGCAGCTTGGAGAGACAGGGGAGATTTCATGAGCAGTTCTTC.

This clone was picked up a small number of times. The chain links TRBV19 to TRBJ2-1; D may be TRBD2 (6 bases). V dropped 11 bases and J dropped 0 bases, with 14 bases sitting between them. The CDR3 sequence is 14 residues long. The germline gives CDR1 LNHDA, CDR2 SQIVND (reference sequence). The CDR3 loop is CASSLADSYNEQFF. The CDR3 coding sequence is TGTGCCTCTAGCTTAGCGGACTCCTACAATGAGCAGTTCTTC.

In this sample, this clone turned up once. The J gene is TRBJ2-5, the V gene TRBV5-1; TRBD1 aligns across 8 bases. Germline values: CDR1 SGHRS, CDR2 YFSETQ. There are 14 residues in the CDR3. The V segment lost 4 bases and the J segment 5 bases; nucleotides outside the gene matches: 7. The DNA for the CDR3 is TGCGCCAGCAGCGGAGGGACAGGAGGGGAGACCCAGTACTTC. Amino acid sequence: CASSGGTGGETQYF. Looking up the rest from reference TRBV5-1 and TRBJ2-5 gives the full variable domain: KAGVTQTPRYLIKTRGQQVTLSCSPISGHRSVSWYQQTPGQGLQFLFEYFSETQRNKGNFPGRFSGRQFSNSRSEMNVSTLELGDSALYLCASSGGTGGETQYFGPGTRLLVL.

In this sample, this clone turned up once. The J gene is TRBJ1-5, the V gene TRBV10-2; 9 bases match TRBD1. Germline loops: CDR1 WSHSY, CDR2 SAAADI. CDR3 length: 17 residues. The V gene end was trimmed by 3 bases and the J gene end by 4 bases; junction bases not matched to a gene: 10. CDR3 in DNA: TGCGCCAGCAGTGAAGGAACAGGGGGCTTCTATAATCAGCCCCAGCATTTT. This sequence encodes CASSEGTGGFYNQPQHF.

V gene TRBV29-1 combines with J gene TRBJ1-1; 8 bases fit TRBD1. From germline, CDR1 is SQVTM and CDR2 ANQGSEA. The CDR3 runs to 14 residues. The ends lost 5 bases at V and 5 bases at J; junction bases unmatched: 10. For the CDR3, the DNA is TGCAGCGTTACAACCACAGGGGGAGTGACTGAAGCTTTCTTT. Amino acids: CSVTTTGGVTEAFF.

The gene calls are TRBV5-1 and TRBJ2-5; 8 bases map to TRBD1. The junction had 11 bases not matched to a gene; V was cut back by 0 bases and J by 7 bases. The V gene's germline CDR1 is SGHRS and CDR2 YFSETQ. CDR3 size: 16 residues. The CDR3 sequence is CASSLEAGGEWGTQYF. DNA of the CDR3: TGCGCCAGCAGCTTGGAGGCAGGGGGCGAATGGGGGACCCAGTACTTC.

The rearrangement uses TRBV5-4 and TRBJ2-3; D is uncertain. The CDR3 extends over 15 amino acids. Germline-derived CDR1 and CDR2 are SGHNT and YYREEE (reference sequence). The ends were cut back, 0 bases at V and 0 bases at J, with 8 bases in the middle. In DNA, the CDR3 is TGTGCCAGCAGCTTGGTAAGCGCAAGCACAGATACGCAGTATTTT. As protein: CASSLVSASTDTQYF. Using reference TRBV5-4 and TRBJ2-3 for the parts outside the CDR3, the full variable domain is ETGVTQSPTHLIKTRGQQVTLRCSSQSGHNTVSWYQQALGQGPQFIFQYYREEENGRGNFPPRFSGLQFPNYSSELNVNALELDDSALYLCASSLVSASTDTQYFGPGTRLTVL.

V usage is TRBV28 and J usage is TRBJ1-3, with D hard to call. The V end lost 8 bases, the J end lost 4 bases, and 15 bases lay between the germline ends. The CDR3 covers 14 residues. Looked up from germline, CDR1 is MDHEN and CDR2 is SYDVKM. Written as DNA, the CDR3 is TGTGCCAGCGGAGGGCTTTTCATCGGAAACACCATATATTTT. It translates to CASGGLFIGNTIYF.

The rearrangement links TRBV18 to TRBJ1-1; perhaps TRBD1 as D (5 bases). Trimming removed 0 bases at V and 1 base at J, with 12 bases between. CDR1 and CDR2 (germline): KGHSH, LQKENI. The CDR3 is 16 residues long. The CDR3 DNA follows: TGTGCCAGCTCACCACCCAGCAAAGGGGCGAACACTGAAGCTTTCTTT. Residues: CASSPPSKGANTEAFF. Filled out from reference TRBV18 and TRBJ1-1, the complete variable domain reads NAGVMQNPRHLVRRRGQEARLRCSPMKGHSHVYWYRQLPEEGLKFMVYLQKENIIDESGMPKERFSAEFPKEGPSILRIQQVVRGDSAAYFCASSPPSKGANTEAFFGQGTRLTVV.